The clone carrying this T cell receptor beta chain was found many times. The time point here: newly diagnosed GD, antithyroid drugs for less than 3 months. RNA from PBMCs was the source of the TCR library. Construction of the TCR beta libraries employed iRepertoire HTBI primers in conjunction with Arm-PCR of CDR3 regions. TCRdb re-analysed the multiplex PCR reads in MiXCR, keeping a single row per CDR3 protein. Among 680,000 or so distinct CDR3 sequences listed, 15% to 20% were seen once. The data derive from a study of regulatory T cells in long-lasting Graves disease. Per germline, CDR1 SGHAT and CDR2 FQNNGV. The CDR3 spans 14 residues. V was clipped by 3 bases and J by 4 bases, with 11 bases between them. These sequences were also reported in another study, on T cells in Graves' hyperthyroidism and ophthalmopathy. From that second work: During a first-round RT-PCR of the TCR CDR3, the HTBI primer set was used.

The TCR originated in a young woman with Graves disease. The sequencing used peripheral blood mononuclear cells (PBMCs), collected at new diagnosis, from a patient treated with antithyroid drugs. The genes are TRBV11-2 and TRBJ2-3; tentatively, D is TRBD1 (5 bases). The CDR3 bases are TGTGCCAGCAGCTTTGTTCAGGGCCCAGATACGCAGTATTTT. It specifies CASSFVQGPDTQYF.